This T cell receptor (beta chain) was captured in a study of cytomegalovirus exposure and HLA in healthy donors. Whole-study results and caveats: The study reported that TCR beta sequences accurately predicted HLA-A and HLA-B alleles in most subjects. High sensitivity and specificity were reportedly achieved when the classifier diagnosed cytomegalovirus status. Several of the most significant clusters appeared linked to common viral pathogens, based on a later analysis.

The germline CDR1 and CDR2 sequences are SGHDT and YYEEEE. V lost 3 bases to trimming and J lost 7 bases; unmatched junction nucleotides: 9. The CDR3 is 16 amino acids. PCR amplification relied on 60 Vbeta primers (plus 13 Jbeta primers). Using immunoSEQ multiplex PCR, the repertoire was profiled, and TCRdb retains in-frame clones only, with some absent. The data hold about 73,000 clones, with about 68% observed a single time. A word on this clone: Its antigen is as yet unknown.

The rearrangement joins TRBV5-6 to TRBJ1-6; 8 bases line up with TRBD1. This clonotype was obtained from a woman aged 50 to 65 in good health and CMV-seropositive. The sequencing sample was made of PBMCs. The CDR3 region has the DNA TGTGCCAGCAGCTACCTCGCGGGACAGGTAAATTCACCCCTCCACTTT. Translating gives CASSYLAGQVNSPLHF.